This TCR beta chain was profiled in a study of blood T cells in healthy people across ages (dated by TCRdb to between 2014 and 2017). As for the study more broadly: In model experiments, template switching captured about one uniquely barcoded TCR beta cDNA molecule for every two T cells. To avoid experimental bias, donors of different ages were spread randomly across the sequencing lanes. The study analyzed two additional independent replicas of 1 million unique cDNA reads from the same blood draw for two donors, one aged 18 to 29 and one aged 80 or older. The study measured age-related changes in TCR beta repertoire diversity using deep sequencing normalized with unique cDNA molecular identifiers. Donors were grouped into four age groups: young (average 16 years), middle-aged (around 39), aged (62) and long-lived (around 80).

CDR1 and CDR2 are drawn from the germline V gene: SGHTA, FQGTGA. From its cysteine to its phenylalanine, the CDR3 spans 14 amino acids. The retained sequence is limited to the CDR3, 42 bases, with the frame set at the first base. Between the V and J ends, shortened by 4 bases and 0 bases respectively, the junction contains 9 bases. This clonotype was counted many times. This receptor's antigen is unknown. Within one base of it there is no much larger clone, and no base qualities were kept. Donors were 30 to 45 systemically healthy Caucasian individuals from Russia aged roughly 6 to 90 years. Each donor gave 8 to 10 milliliters of peripheral blood, collected into EDTA-treated Vacutainer tubes. Ficoll-Paque density-gradient centrifugation was used to isolate PBMCs, with at least 7 million per sample. Trizol reagent was used to extract total RNA from the PBMCs, yielding at least 6 micrograms per sample. For every donor, flow cytometry on a PBMC aliquot measured the percentage of naive CD45RAhigh/CD27high T cells.

The full study reports these points: Conclusive comparison of naive and antigen-experienced compartments was prevented by the profiling of bulk unsorted PBMCs. Observed TCR beta diversity correlated strongly with the percentage of naive T cells measured by flow cytometry. Total diversity estimates from one million sequenced T cells were considered lower bounds and underestimates. Compared with the aged group, more naive CD4+ T cells, fewer expanded clones and increased TCR diversity were shown by the long-lived group, suggesting age selection. The CMV infection status of donors was not known, potentially confounding age-related changes in expanded clonotypes. Observed TCR beta diversity per million T cells fell roughly linearly with age, and a significant reduction was already apparent by age roughly 40.

Library preparation employed 5' RACE. Instrument on record: Illumina HiSeq 2500. A second PCR of roughly 6 to 12 cycles was performed with a sample-barcoded 5' primer and a J-beta primer mix. A unique molecular identifier was introduced onto each TCR beta cDNA molecule by a template-switch 5' adaptor carrying 12 random nucleotides. Each sample yielded at least 3 million CDR3-containing paired-end reads. All of the RNA was converted into first-strand cDNA using the Mint cDNA synthesis kit, with a TRBC-specific oligonucleotide serving as the primer. After uracil-DNA glycosylase treatment, a first 18-cycle PCR used universal primers M1SS and BC2_uni_R on all cDNA. On the study's bioinformatics: Each sample was normalized by randomly selecting 1 million high-quality reads, each carrying a distinct molecular identifier. Reads with shared molecular identifiers were discarded instead of being binned into consensus sequences. MiTCR, with a Q25 quality threshold and the strictest error-elimination algorithm, was used for CDR3 identification, clonotype clustering and error correction. A nonparametric unseen species model with Euler transformation was used to estimate lower-bound total TCR beta diversity. TCRdb redid the processing of the public reads, applying fastp at Q25 and MiXCR, and retained in-frame beta chains. Records with the same CDR3 protein are collapsed into one entry carrying the most frequent genes and DNA. V and J calls and clone size were set by TCRdb, not the authors. Recorded for this sample are 700,000 to 800,000 distinct CDR3 sequences; roughly 47% of them occurred a single time. The ten largest clonotypes hold roughly 19% of the sample.

The chain joins TRBV7-3 to TRBJ2-5; perhaps TRBD1 is the D gene, with 5 bases matching. The sequence was collected from a woman in her sixties or seventies in good health. The sample was blood. This receptor has the CDR3 CASSSGHNQETQYF. The DNA sequence is as follows: TGTGCCAGCAGCTCCGGACATAACCAAGAGACCCAGTACTTC.